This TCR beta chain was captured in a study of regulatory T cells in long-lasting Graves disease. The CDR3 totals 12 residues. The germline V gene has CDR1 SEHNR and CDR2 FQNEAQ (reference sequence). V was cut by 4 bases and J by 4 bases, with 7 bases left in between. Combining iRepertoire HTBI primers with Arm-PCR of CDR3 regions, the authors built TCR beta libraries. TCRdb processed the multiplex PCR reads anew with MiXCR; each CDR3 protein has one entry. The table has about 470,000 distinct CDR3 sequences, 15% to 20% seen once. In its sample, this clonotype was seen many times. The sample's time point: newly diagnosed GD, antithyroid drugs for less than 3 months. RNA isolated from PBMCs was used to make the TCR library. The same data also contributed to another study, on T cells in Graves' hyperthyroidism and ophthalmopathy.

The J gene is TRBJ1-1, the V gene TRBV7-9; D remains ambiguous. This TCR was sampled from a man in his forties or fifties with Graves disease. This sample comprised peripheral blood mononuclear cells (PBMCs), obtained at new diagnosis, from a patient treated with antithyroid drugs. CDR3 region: CASSSDTTEAFF. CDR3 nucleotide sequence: TGTGCCAGCAGCTCAGACACCACTGAAGCTTTCTTT.